The 22 T cell receptor beta chains below all came from one sample that was sequenced in a study of PD-1 blockade in classical Hodgkin lymphoma. The repertoire was sequenced with immunoSEQ multiplex PCR; TCRdb's copy has only in-frame clones and lacks some. The sample includes under 20,000 clones, about four fifths seen only once; the top ten take less than 1.5%. This sample's time point: newly diagnosed, previously untreated cHL patient sample. Magnetic negative selection was used to purify CD4+ T cells from thawed PBMCs. The sequenced material came from CD4+ T cells from blood. These receptors were obtained from a human donor with classical Hodgkin lymphoma.

This rearrangement joins TRBV6-6 to TRBJ1-1, with D possibly being TRBD1 (6 bases). V was clipped by 2 bases and J by 8 bases, with 15 bases between them. Per germline, CDR1 MNHNY and CDR2 SVGAGI (reference sequence). CDR3 length: 14 residues. CDR3 DNA: TGTGCCAGCAGTTACCTTGTTGGACAGCACGAAGCTTTCTTT. This sequence encodes CASSYLVGQHEAFF.

J is TRBJ2-5 and V is TRBV5-1; D possibly corresponds to TRBD1 (5 bases). The germline CDR1 and CDR2 sequences are SGHRS and YFSETQ. CDR3 length: 15 residues. Deletions cut 0 bases from V and 1 base from J, with 10 bases between. In nucleotides, the CDR3 is TGCGCCAGCAGCTTGGGGCAGGGTGGCCAAGAGACCCAGTACTTC. Protein product: CASSLGQGGQETQYF.

The genes are TRBV6-1 and TRBJ2-3; D unclear. In germline, CDR1 is MNHNS, CDR2 SASEGT. V was pared by 8 bases and J by 0 bases, with 15 bases between. The CDR3 loop spans 15 amino acids. The CDR3 reads CASGKTLPSTDTQYF. DNA of the CDR3: TGTGCCAGCGGAAAGACCTTGCCCAGCACAGATACGCAGTATTTT.

The gene calls are TRBV18 and TRBJ2-5, with D perhaps TRBD2 (6 bases). V was shortened by 4 bases and J by 4 bases, with 13 bases between the two germline ends. The CDR3 length is 14 residues. Looked up from germline, CDR1 is KGHSH and CDR2 is LQKENI. The CDR3 region is CASSLRDSAETQYF. DNA for the CDR3: TGTGCCAGCTCACTGCGGGACTCAGCAGAGACCCAGTACTTC.

The V and J genes are TRBV27 and TRBJ1-5; 8 bases line up with TRBD1. After removal of 4 bases from V and 0 bases from J, the junction contained 5 bases not matched to a gene. Germline CDR1 reads MNHEY; CDR2 reads SMNVEV (reference sequence). This CDR3 comprises 16 residues. The CDR3 reads CASSWTGWDSNQPQHF. The CDR3 bases are TGTGCCAGCAGTTGGACAGGGTGGGATAGCAATCAGCCCCAGCATTTT.

This chain joins TRBV5-1 and TRBJ2-7; 7 bases map to TRBD2. CDR3 size: 13 residues. V shed 1 base, J shed 2 bases, and the junction held 0 bases outside the gene matches. Germline lookup yields CDR1 SGHRS and CDR2 YFSETQ. Here the CDR3 reads CASSLSGTYEQYF. Here the CDR3 DNA reads TGCGCCAGCAGCTTGAGCGGGACCTACGAGCAGTACTTC.

The chain links TRBV6-1 to TRBJ2-5; 8 bases line up with TRBD2. The CDR3 has 17 residues. Germline V CDR1 and CDR2: MNHNS, SASEGT. V lost 3 bases to trimming and J lost 4 bases; unmatched junction nucleotides: 13. The CDR3 DNA is TGTGCCAGCAGTGAGACTAGCGTGGGGACCAGTCGAGAGACCCAGTACTTC. Translating it yields CASSETSVGTSRETQYF.

In regard to this clone: It is likely a read error, because the conserved phenylalanine at the end of the CDR3 is missing. The DNA is left out, because the CDR3 cannot be placed on it with certainty; the CDR3 is given as TCRdb lists it. J is TRBJ1-2 and V is TRBV28; the D call in the table, TRBD1, was not verified against the DNA. Looked up from germline, CDR1 is MDHEN and CDR2 is SYDVKM. Both ends counted, the CDR3 spans 12 residues. Here the CDR3 reads CASSAGTGKNLL.

The V and J genes are TRBV29-1 and TRBJ2-7, with D perhaps given as TRBD1 or TRBD2 (5 bases each). The germline gives CDR1 SQVTM, CDR2 ANQGSEA. This CDR3 is built from 13 residues. V was shortened by 6 bases and J by 4 bases, with 16 bases between the two germline ends. In DNA, the CDR3 is TGCAGCGTGTACCGGGACGGAATTTACGAGCAGTACTTC. This encodes CSVYRDGIYEQYF.

This CDR3 is CASSWADRYYNEQFF. CDR3 DNA: TGTGCCAGCAGCTGGGCAGACAGGTATTACAATGAGCAGTTCTTC. The gene calls are TRBV27 and TRBJ2-1, with a possible D match to TRBD1 (6 bases). From germline, CDR1 is MNHEY and CDR2 SMNVEV (reference sequence). V lost 6 bases and J lost 4, with 16 bases in between. The CDR3 length is 15 residues.

This chain links TRBV5-1 with TRBJ1-1; the match to TRBD1 covers 7 bases. This CDR3 has 15 residues. V lost 4 bases and J lost 7; bases outside the gene matches: 13. From germline, CDR1 is SGHRS and CDR2 YFSETQ. The CDR3 loop is CASSTSDRITNEAFF. The CDR3, as DNA: TGCGCCAGCAGCACCTCGGACAGGATAACTAATGAAGCTTTCTTT.

This chain connects TRBV7-3 to TRBJ2-7, with 7 positions matching TRBD2. Germline loops: CDR1 SGHTA, CDR2 FQGTGA. The CDR3 length is 13 residues. The V and J ends lost 3 bases and 3 bases, in that order; junction bases with no gene match: 2. The CDR3 DNA follows: TGTGCCAGCAGCTTCGGCGGGAGCTACGAGCAGTACTTC. It encodes CASSFGGSYEQYF.

This clone was seen once. The chain joins TRBV19 to TRBJ2-7, with D perhaps given as TRBD1 or TRBD2 (5 bases each). The CDR3 covers 15 residues. Looked up from germline, CDR1 is LNHDA and CDR2 is SQIVND (reference sequence). The ends were cut back, 4 bases at V and 7 bases at J, with 20 bases in the middle. The CDR3 loop reads CASSRGRGVGEEQYF. As DNA, the CDR3 is TGTGCCAGTAGTAGGGGCCGGGGAGTCGGAGAAGAGCAGTACTTC.

The sample holds one count of this clone. The V call is TRBV6-5, the J call TRBJ2-1, with 7 positions matching TRBD1. Germline-derived CDR1 and CDR2 are MNHEY and SVGAGI. After removal of 6 bases from V and 6 bases from J, the junction contained 11 bases not matched to a gene. The CDR3 is made up of 15 amino acids. CDR3 loop: CASSRPGQIVNEQFF. CDR3 nucleotide sequence: TGTGCCAGCAGCCGGCCGGGACAGATAGTCAATGAGCAGTTCTTC.

The chain combines TRBV5-1 with TRBJ2-7, with 8 positions matching TRBD1. Germline-derived CDR1 and CDR2 are SGHRS and YFSETQ. V gave up 4 bases and J gave up 6 bases; unmatched junction bases: 9. This CDR3 region has 14 residues. CDR3 sequence (DNA): TGCGCCAGCAGCCCAGGACAGGGTGCATCCGAGCAGTACTTC. This encodes CASSPGQGASEQYF.

J is TRBJ2-3 and V is TRBV7-2, with TRBD2 matching 7 bases. The germline CDR1 and CDR2 sequences are SGHTA and FQGNSA. V lost 2 bases and J lost 4; bases outside the gene matches: 9. The CDR3 has 16 residues. The CDR3 is CASSLRRGDYPDTQYF. The CDR3, as DNA: TGTGCCAGCAGCTTACGACGGGGGGACTACCCAGATACGCAGTATTTT. Drawing the rest from reference TRBV7-2 and TRBJ2-3, the complete variable domain is GAGVSQSPSNKVTEKGKDVELRCDPISGHTALYWYRQSLGQGLEFLIYFQGNSAPDKSGLPSDRFSAERTGGSVSTLTIQRTQQEDSAVYLCASSLRRGDYPDTQYFGPGTRLTVL.

The chain carries TRBV7-9 and TRBJ2-7; possible D gene TRBD1, 6 bases. The CDR3 is 17 amino acids. Trimming cost V 1 base and J 3 bases, with 19 bases left between them. In germline, CDR1 is SEHNR, CDR2 FQNEAQ (reference sequence). The CDR3 DNA sequence: TGTGCCAGCAGCTTAGGTCACAGGGCCGATCGGAGCTACGAGCAGTACTTC. Protein product: CASSLGHRADRSYEQYF.

This sequence joins TRBV9 and TRBJ2-3; 12 bases fit TRBD2. CDR3 length: 17 residues. V was clipped by 4 bases and J by 1 base; unmatched bases: 7. CDR1 and CDR2 (germline): SGDLS, YYNGEE. The CDR3 loop is CASSSVLAGGRTDTQYF. CDR3 DNA sequence: TGTGCCAGCAGCTCCGTCCTAGCGGGGGGGCGCACAGATACGCAGTATTTT.

This clone came up once. This chain joins TRBV6-1 and TRBJ1-1; no firm D call. The germline V and J ends were trimmed by 4 bases and 0 bases, with 9 bases remaining between them. The length of the CDR3 is 14 residues. CDR1 is MNHNS and CDR2 is SASEGT in the germline V gene. CDR3 loop: CASSALQMNTEAFF. The CDR3 DNA is TGTGCCAGCAGTGCCCTTCAGATGAACACTGAAGCTTTCTTT.

The rearrangement joins TRBV11-2 to TRBJ2-2; maybe TRBD2 (6 bases). Between the trimmed V and J ends, which lost 3 bases and 2 bases, there was a span of 19 bases. The CDR3 sequence is 18 residues long. Germline values: CDR1 SGHAT, CDR2 FQNNGV. This CDR3 is CASSFGDWGDGNTGELFF. In nucleotides, the CDR3 is TGTGCCAGCAGCTTCGGGGACTGGGGCGACGGAAACACCGGGGAGCTGTTTTTT. The complete variable domain, with remaining parts taken from reference TRBV11-2 and TRBJ2-2, reads EAGVAQSPRYKIIEKRQSVAFWCNPISGHATLYWYQQILGQGPKLLIQFQNNGVVDDSQLPKDRFSAERLKGVDSTLKIQPAKLEDSAVYLCASSFGDWGDGNTGELFFGEGSRLTVL.

The chain recombines TRBV5-5 with TRBJ2-7, with D perhaps assigned TRBD1 or TRBD2 (5 bases each). The CDR3 is 14 amino acids. Trimming took off 4 bases at V and 3 bases at J, with 14 bases between the two ends. Per germline, CDR1 SGHKS and CDR2 YYEKEE (reference sequence). CDR3: CASSGTGRNYEQYF. The CDR3 DNA sequence: TGTGCCAGCAGCGGAACGGGACGGAACTACGAGCAGTACTTC.

The gene calls are TRBV5-5 and TRBJ2-7; D possibly corresponds to TRBD1 (6 bases). The CDR3 has 13 amino acids. CDR1 is SGHKS and CDR2 is YYEKEE in the germline V gene (reference sequence). The V and J ends lost 1 base and 6 bases respectively, with 11 bases between them. CDR3 sequence reads: CASSLTGLPEQYF. In nucleotides, the CDR3 is TGTGCCAGCAGCTTGACAGGGCTACCCGAGCAGTACTTC.